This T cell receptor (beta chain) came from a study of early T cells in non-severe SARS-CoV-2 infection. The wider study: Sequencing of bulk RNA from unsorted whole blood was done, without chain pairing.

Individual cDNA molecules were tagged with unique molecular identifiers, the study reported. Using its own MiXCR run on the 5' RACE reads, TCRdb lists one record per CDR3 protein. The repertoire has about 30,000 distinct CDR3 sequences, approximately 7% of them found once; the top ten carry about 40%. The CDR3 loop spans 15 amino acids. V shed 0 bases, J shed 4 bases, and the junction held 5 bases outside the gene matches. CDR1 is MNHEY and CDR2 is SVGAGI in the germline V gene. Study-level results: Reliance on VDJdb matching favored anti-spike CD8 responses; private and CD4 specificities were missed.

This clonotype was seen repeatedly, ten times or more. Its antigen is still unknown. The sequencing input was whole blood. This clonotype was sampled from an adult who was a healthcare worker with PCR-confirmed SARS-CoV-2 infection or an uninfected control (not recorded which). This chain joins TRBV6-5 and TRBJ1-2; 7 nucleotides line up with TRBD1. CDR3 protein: CASSYSGGGSYGYTF. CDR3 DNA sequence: TGTGCCAGCAGTTACTCGGGAGGGGGCAGCTATGGCTACACCTTC.